This paragraph covers one T cell receptor (beta chain) sequence. Its specificity is not known. The naive CD8 fraction comprised CD45RO-negative cells positively selected for CCR7 and excluded terminally differentiated effector memory CD45RA+ cells. The data belong to a study of shared clonotypes between healthy human individuals. Whole-study context: Three plates were used per donor for CD4 naive, three for CD4 memory, two for CD8 naive and one for CD8 memory.

The assay was immunoSEQ multiplex PCR, and TCRdb's table has in-frame clones only and misses some. The sample records around 1.9 million clones, more than 85% being singletons. Broader study findings: There were few donors, and this limited the genetic and exposure-history diversity represented. Non-shared clonotypes displayed generation probabilities falling below those of clonotypes present in all four donors.

The TCR comes from a man between 18 and 35 years old in good health. Some clones in this sample may be carry-over from other donors' samples. Sequenced material: naive CD8+ T cells from PBMCs.

CDR3 sequence reads: CATSREVMYNEQFF. The CDR3 coding sequence is TGTGCCACCAGCAGAGAGGTTATGTACAATGAGCAGTTCTTC. V is TRBV15 and J is TRBJ2-1; D is ambiguous. The CDR3 contains 14 residues. Germline V gene lookup returns CDR1 LNHNV and CDR2 YYDKDF (reference sequence). The V end was cut by 0 bases, the J end by 4 bases, with 7 bases between.